Below are 11 T cell receptor beta chains sequenced from a single sample in a study of PD-1 blockade in mismatch repair-deficient tumors. Some clones are missing from TCRdb's copy, which holds only in-frame ones; the method was immunoSEQ multiplex PCR. The repertoire has around 100,000 clones, about 74% of them found once; the top ten carry roughly 4.8%. The sample was peripheral blood, taken about 13 months after starting pembrolizumab. These receptors were taken from an adult with mismatch repair-deficient cancer.

This clone was counted many times. This chain uses TRBV7-3 with TRBJ1-3; D uncertain. The CDR3 has 13 residues. The V end lost 5 bases, the J end lost 8 bases, and 13 bases lay between the germline ends. Germline CDR1 is SGHTA and CDR2 is FQGTGA. CDR3 residues: CASSLIPGDTIYF. CDR3 nucleotide sequence: TGTGCCAGCAGCCTTATACCCGGGGACACCATATATTTT.

The chain recombines TRBV4-1 with TRBJ1-1; D not certain. V was clipped by 2 bases and J by 0 bases, with 7 bases between them. CDR3 size: 14 residues. Germline V gene lookup returns CDR1 MGHRA and CDR2 YSYEKL. The chain's CDR3 is CASSQQTVNTEAFF. DNA for the CDR3: TGCGCCAGCAGCCAACAAACAGTGAACACTGAAGCTTTCTTT.

The chain employs TRBV6-5 and TRBJ1-1; TRBD1 aligns across 7 bases. V gave up 6 bases and J gave up 0 bases; unmatched junction bases: 4. Germline CDR1 reads MNHEY; CDR2 reads SVGAGI. The CDR3 has 14 amino acids. CDR3 region: CASSPTGVNTEAFF. The CDR3 DNA sequence: TGTGCCAGCAGCCCAACAGGGGTGAACACTGAAGCTTTCTTT.

The chain uses TRBV6-5 and TRBJ1-3; D is ambiguous. The V gene's germline CDR1 is MNHEY and CDR2 SVGAGI. The CDR3 sequence is 15 residues long. V lost 5 bases, J lost 4 bases, and 15 bases lay in between. CDR3 region: CASSVDTGAGNTIYF. In DNA form, the CDR3 reads TGTGCCAGCAGTGTCGACACGGGAGCAGGAAACACCATATATTTT.

This chain uses TRBV11-2 with TRBJ2-1, with 10 positions matching TRBD2. The CDR3 runs to 14 residues. Germline CDR1 is SGHAT and CDR2 is FQNNGV. V shed 1 base and J 9 bases; nucleotides not matched to a gene: 3. The CDR3 sequence: CASSLARLAGEQFF. The CDR3 DNA follows: TGTGCCAGCAGCTTAGCCCGACTAGCGGGTGAGCAGTTCTTC.

The V gene is TRBV13, the J gene TRBJ2-1; a weak D match, TRBD2 (6 bases). The CDR3 loop spans 15 amino acids. Trimming pared 5 bases from V and 4 bases from J, leaving 15 bases between. Germline CDR1 reads PRHDT; CDR2 reads FYEKMQ (reference sequence). The CDR3 DNA reads TGTGCCAGCAGCCACTTGCAGGAGGGTTACAATGAGCAGTTCTTC. Translation: CASSHLQEGYNEQFF.

This rearrangement joins TRBV6-5 to TRBJ2-7, with D possibly being TRBD2 (6 bases). There are 14 residues in the CDR3. Looked up from germline, CDR1 is MNHEY and CDR2 is SVGAGI. With 6 bases removed from V and 3 bases from J, the gap between germline ends came to 15 bases. CDR3 loop: CASRQRLDNYEQYF. The CDR3 DNA reads as TGTGCCAGCAGACAAAGACTAGACAACTACGAGCAGTACTTC.

This clone appeared a few times. The chain combines TRBV5-4 with TRBJ1-3; the match to TRBD1 covers 7 bases. CDR1 and CDR2 from the germline V gene are SGHNT and YYREEE (reference sequence). This CDR3 has 16 amino acids. The ends lost 5 bases at V and 1 base at J; junction bases unmatched: 9. The CDR3 region is CASSPGQPASGNTIYF. The CDR3 DNA follows: TGTGCCAGCAGTCCGGGACAGCCCGCATCTGGAAACACCATATATTTT.

This chain joins TRBV4-1 and TRBJ1-4; 7 bases align to TRBD1. The CDR3 has 16 amino acids. Germline lookup yields CDR1 MGHRA and CDR2 YSYEKL. J gave up 8 bases and V 1 base, and 10 bases lay outside the gene matches. CDR3 residues: CASSQARGRGGEKLFF. The CDR3 DNA is TGCGCCAGCAGCCAAGCGCGGGGCAGGGGGGGAGAAAAACTGTTTTTT.

A remark on this clone: A read error may be the cause here, since a much bigger clone is one base away. The rearrangement uses TRBV11-3 and TRBJ2-3; D gene uncertain. Germline V lookup: CDR1 SGHNT, CDR2 YENEEA. V gave up 7 bases and J gave up 2 bases, with 7 bases separating them. The CDR3 extends over 12 amino acids. CDR3 sequence reads: CASTSLTDTQYF. CDR3 in DNA: TGTGCCAGCACCTCCCTCACAGATACGCAGTATTTT.

The chain combines TRBV19 with TRBJ2-1, with D perhaps assigned TRBD1 or TRBD2 (7 bases each). The CDR3 sequence is 20 residues long. Germline V gene lookup returns CDR1 LNHDA and CDR2 SQIVND (reference sequence). V shed 4 bases and J shed 1 base, with 26 bases lying between them. CDR3 in DNA: TGTGCCAGTAGTAAAATGGGACAGCCGGGACTACCCTCGTCCTACAATGAGCAGTTCTTC. Protein product: CASSKMGQPGLPSSYNEQFF.